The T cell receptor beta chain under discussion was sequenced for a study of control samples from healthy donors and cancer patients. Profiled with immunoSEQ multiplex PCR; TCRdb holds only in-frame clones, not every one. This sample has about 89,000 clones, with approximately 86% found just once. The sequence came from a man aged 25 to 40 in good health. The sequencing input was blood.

This chain's CDR3 is CASSRRGRRSPAGELFF. The CDR3 coding sequence is TGTGCCAGCAGCAGAAGGGGGCGCAGGTCACCGGCCGGGGAGCTGTTTTTT. The rearrangement uses TRBV5-8 and TRBJ2-2; 7 bases match TRBD1. CDR3 length equals 17 residues. Germline trimming cut 4 bases from V and 6 bases from J; bases unmatched to any gene: 15. Germline V gives CDR1 SGHTS, CDR2 YDEGEE.